This TCR beta chain was sequenced for a study of OX40 agonist ivuxolimab in advanced cancers. The wider study: Administration of intravenous ivuxolimab to patients occurred every 2 weeks at 0.01 to 10 mg/kg. Those enrolled were 70% to 85% male, with a mean age of roughly 62 years and ages from about 20 to 85.

Method: immunoSEQ multiplex PCR; TCRdb's copy keeps in-frame clones and lacks some. The sample has about 54,000 clones; approximately 84% are singletons. This CDR3 has 15 residues. Germline assignment: CDR1 LNHDA and CDR2 SQIVND (reference sequence). Deletions cut 4 bases from V and 1 base from J, with 13 bases between. Blood sampling was done at baseline, cycle 4 day 1, and cycle 7 day 1. The specimen comprised CD4+ or CD8+ T cells sorted from blood, sampled in a trial of the OX40 agonist ivuxolimab. The TCR comes from an adult with an advanced solid tumor such as melanoma, head and neck, liver or kidney cancer. The chain links TRBV19 to TRBJ1-1, with a possible D match to TRBD1 (5 bases). The CDR3 DNA follows: TGTGCCAGTAGTACCTCCAAGAGGGGGAACACTGAAGCTTTCTTT. Protein: CASSTSKRGNTEAFF.